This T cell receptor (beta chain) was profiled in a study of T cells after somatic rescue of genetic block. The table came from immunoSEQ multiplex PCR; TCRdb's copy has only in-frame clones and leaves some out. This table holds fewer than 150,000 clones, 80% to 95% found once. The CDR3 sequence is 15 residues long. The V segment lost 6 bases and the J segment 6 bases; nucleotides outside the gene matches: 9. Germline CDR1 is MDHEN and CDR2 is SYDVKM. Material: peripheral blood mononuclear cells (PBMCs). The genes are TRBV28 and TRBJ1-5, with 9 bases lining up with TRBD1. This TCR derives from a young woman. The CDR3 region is CASRQETGGVQPQHF. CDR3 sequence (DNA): TGTGCCAGCAGACAAGAAACAGGGGGCGTTCAGCCCCAGCATTTT.